Here is one TCR beta chain with its context. Using its own MiXCR run on the RT-PCR reads, TCRdb lists one record per CDR3 protein. The data show hundreds of thousands of distinct CDR3 sequences, with around 16% seen just once and around 10% held by the top ten. Trimming stripped 5 bases from V and 4 bases from J, with 10 bases between. The CDR3 is 13 residues long. The V gene's germline CDR1 is MNHNS and CDR2 SASEGT. This sample was included in a study of response to subunit inactivated influenza vaccine. This sample comprised PBMCs from blood, obtained 11 to 12 days after vaccination. This sequence originates from a man in his forties or fifties who received an inactivated influenza vaccine. V gene TRBV6-1 combines with J gene TRBJ2-3; perhaps D is TRBD1 or TRBD2 (5 bases each). CDR3 in amino acids: CASSRRDPDTQYF. The CDR3 bases are TGTGCCAGCAGTCGAAGGGACCCAGATACGCAGTATTTT.